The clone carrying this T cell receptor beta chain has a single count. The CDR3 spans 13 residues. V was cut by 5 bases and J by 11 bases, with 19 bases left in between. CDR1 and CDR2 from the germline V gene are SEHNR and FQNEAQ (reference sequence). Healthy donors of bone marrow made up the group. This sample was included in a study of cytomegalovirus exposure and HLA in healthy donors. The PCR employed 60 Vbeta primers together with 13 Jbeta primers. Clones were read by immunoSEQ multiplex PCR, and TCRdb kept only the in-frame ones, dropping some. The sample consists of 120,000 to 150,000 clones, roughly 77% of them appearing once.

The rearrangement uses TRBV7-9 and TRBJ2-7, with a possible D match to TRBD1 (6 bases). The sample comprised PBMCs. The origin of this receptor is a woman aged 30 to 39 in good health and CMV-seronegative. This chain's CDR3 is CASSPSFGGSKYF. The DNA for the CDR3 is TGTGCCAGCAGCCCCTCATTTGGGGGCTCAAAGTACTTC.